The sample holds a few counts of the clone carrying this T cell receptor beta chain. The target antigen is unknown. These data belong to a study of a mutant IDH1 vaccine in newly diagnosed glioma. The overall study: Either 4-6 weeks after radiotherapy alone or alongside temozolomide, vaccination was begun. General study findings and limits: Detectable vaccine-induced immune responses arose in 80% to 95% of patients.

Profiled with immunoSEQ multiplex PCR; TCRdb holds only in-frame clones, not every one. The data contain roughly 32,000 clones, about nine tenths of them singletons. The time point is: week 47, end of study. Every vaccine dose comprised 300 ug of mutant IDH1 20-mer peptide plus topical imiquimod. Patients had eight vaccinations, in weeks 1, 3, 5, 7, 11, 15, 19 and 23. Trimming cost V 0 bases and J 2 bases, with 12 bases left between them. The CDR3 runs 15 residues. Germline V gives CDR1 SGDLS, CDR2 YYNGEE. This sequence was found in a man aged 40-49 years with glioma. The specimen comprised PBMCs, sampled from a glioma patient whose treatment included an IDH1 peptide vaccine. V gene TRBV9 combines with J gene TRBJ2-7; D gene ambiguous. CDR3: CASSVAPALPYEQYF. In DNA, the CDR3 is TGTGCCAGCAGCGTAGCTCCGGCCCTCCCCTACGAGCAGTACTTC. The full variable domain, its missing parts supplied by reference TRBV9 and TRBJ2-7, is DSGVTQTPKHLITATGQRVTLRCSPRSGDLSVYWYQQSLDQGLQFLIQYYNGEERAKGNILERFSAQQFPDLHSELNLSSLELGDSALYFCASSVAPALPYEQYFGPGTRLTVT.